This T cell receptor (beta chain) comes out of a study of blood T cell repertoires in COVID-19. On the study more broadly: Researchers got acute and convalescent COVID-19 samples from the United States, Italy and Spain.

Individuals drawn from about two dozen US areas were roughly 18 to 100 years old. Donors were grouped by their self-reported clinical history. CDR1 is SNHLY and CDR2 is FYNNEI in the germline V gene. There are 16 residues in the CDR3. J was trimmed by 2 bases and V by 0 bases; bases with no gene match: 6. Measured with immunoSEQ multiplex PCR; TCRdb has only the in-frame clones, and not every one. The table lists some 210,000 clones, about nine tenths of them singletons, with about a tenth in the top ten. The receptor comes from a young man with acute COVID-19. This sequence joins TRBV2 and TRBJ2-5, with 7 bases that match TRBD2. The sequenced sample was PBMCs or T cells enriched from blood (not recorded which). CDR3 nucleotide sequence: TGTGCCAGCAGTGAAGCGCTGGGGGGAGGGCAAGAGACCCAGTACTTC. Protein sequence: CASSEALGGGQETQYF.